This T cell receptor beta chain was documented in a study of OX40 agonist ivuxolimab in advanced cancers. Background on the study: The study treated patients with ivuxolimab, an agonistic anti-OX40 (CD134) antibody. The study gave patients intravenous ivuxolimab at 0.01 to 10 mg/kg every 2 weeks. There were three patients with partial responses, one having hepatocellular carcinoma and two cutaneous melanoma.

Sequencing was performed with immunoSEQ multiplex PCR; in TCRdb, only in-frame clones are kept and a portion is missing. The data hold about 67,000 clones, with roughly 90% observed a single time. The germline gives CDR1 MGHRA, CDR2 YSYEKL. The CDR3 totals 14 residues. The V and J ends lost 1 base and 4 bases respectively, with 10 bases between them. Specimen: CD4+ or CD8+ T cells sorted from blood, collected in a trial of the OX40 agonist ivuxolimab. The sequence derives from an adult with an advanced solid tumor such as melanoma, head and neck, liver or kidney cancer. The chain links TRBV4-1 to TRBJ2-5; weak D call: TRBD1 (5 bases). The CDR3 spells CASSQGQGAETQYF. DNA of the CDR3: TGCGCCAGCAGCCAAGGTCAGGGTGCAGAGACCCAGTACTTC.